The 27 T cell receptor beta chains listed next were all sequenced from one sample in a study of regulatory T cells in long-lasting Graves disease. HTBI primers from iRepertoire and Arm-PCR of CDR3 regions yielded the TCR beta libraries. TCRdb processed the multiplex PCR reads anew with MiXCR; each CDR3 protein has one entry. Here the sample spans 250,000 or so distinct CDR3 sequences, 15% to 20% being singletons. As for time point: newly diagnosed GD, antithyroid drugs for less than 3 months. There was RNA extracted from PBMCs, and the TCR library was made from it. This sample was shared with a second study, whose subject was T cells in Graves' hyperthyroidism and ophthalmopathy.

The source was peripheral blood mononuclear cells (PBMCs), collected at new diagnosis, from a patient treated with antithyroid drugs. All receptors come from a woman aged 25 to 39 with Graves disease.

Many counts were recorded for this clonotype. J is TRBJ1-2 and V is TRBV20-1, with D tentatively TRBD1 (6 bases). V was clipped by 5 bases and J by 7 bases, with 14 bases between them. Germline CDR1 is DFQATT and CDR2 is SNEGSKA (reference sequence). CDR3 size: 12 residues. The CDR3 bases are TGCAGTGCTGGACAGAACAACCTTGGCTACACCTTC. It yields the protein CSAGQNNLGYTF.

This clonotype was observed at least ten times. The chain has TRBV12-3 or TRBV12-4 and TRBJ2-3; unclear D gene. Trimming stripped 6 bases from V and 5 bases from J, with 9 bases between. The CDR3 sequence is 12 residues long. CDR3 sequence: CASRRGRDTQYF. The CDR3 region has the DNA TGTGCCAGCAGACGAGGAAGAGATACGCAGTATTTT.

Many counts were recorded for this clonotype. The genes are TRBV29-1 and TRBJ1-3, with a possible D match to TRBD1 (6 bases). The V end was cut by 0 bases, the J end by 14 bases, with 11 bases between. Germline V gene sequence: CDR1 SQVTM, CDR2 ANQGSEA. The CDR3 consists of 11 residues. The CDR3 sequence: CSVEDRQGLYF. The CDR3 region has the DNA TGCAGCGTTGAAGATCGGCAGGGGTTATATTTT. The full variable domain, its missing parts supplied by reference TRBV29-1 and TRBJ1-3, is SAVISQKPSRDICQRGTSLTIQCQVDSQVTMMFWYRQQPGQSLTLIATANQGSEATYESGFVIDKFPISRPNLTFSTLTVSNMSPEDSSIYLCSVEDRQGLYFGEGSWLTVV.

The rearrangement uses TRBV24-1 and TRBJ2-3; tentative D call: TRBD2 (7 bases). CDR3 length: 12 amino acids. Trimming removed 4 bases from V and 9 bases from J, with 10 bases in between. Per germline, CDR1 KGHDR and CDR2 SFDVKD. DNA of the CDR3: TGTGCCACCAGTGAACAGGGAGGGACGCAGTATTTT. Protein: CATSEQGGTQYF.

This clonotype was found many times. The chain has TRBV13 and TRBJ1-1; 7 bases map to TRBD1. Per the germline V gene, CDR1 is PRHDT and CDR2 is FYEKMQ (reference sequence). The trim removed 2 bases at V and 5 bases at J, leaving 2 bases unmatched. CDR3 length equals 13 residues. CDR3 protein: CASSLWGQTEAFF. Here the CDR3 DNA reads TGTGCCAGCAGCTTATGGGGACAGACTGAAGCTTTCTTT.

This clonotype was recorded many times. For the CDR3, the DNA is TGTGCCAGCAGTCCTAAGACAGTCTACTCCTACGAGCAGTACTTC. It encodes CASSPKTVYSYEQYF. The V gene is TRBV12-3 or TRBV12-4, the J gene TRBJ2-7; D may be TRBD1 (5 bases). V shed 5 bases and J shed 0 bases, with 14 bases lying between them. CDR3 length: 15 residues.

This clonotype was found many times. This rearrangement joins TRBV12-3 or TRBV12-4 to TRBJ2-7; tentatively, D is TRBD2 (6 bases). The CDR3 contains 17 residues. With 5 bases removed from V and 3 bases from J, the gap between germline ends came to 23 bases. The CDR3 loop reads CASSLLSGLPPSYEQYF. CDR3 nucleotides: TGTGCCAGCAGTCTTCTGTCCGGACTACCTCCAAGCTACGAGCAGTACTTC.

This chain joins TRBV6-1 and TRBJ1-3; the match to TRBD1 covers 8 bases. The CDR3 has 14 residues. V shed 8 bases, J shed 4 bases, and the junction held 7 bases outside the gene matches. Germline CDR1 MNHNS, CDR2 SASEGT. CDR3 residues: CASSSQGAGNTIYF. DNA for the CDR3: TGTGCCAGCTCTTCCCAGGGGGCGGGAAACACCATATATTTT.

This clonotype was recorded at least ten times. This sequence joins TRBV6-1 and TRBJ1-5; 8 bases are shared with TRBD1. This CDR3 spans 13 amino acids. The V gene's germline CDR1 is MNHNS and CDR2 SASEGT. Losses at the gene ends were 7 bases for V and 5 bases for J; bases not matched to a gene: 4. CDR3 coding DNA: TGTGCCAGCAACGGACAGGGCGATCAGCCCCAGCATTTT. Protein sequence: CASNGQGDQPQHF.

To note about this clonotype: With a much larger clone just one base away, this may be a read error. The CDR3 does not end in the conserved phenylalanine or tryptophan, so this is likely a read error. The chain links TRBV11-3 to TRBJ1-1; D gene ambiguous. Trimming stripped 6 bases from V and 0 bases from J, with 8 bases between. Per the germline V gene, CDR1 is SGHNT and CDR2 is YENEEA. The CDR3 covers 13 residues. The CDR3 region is CASRQHMNTEAFL. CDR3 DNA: TGTGCCAGCAGACAGCACATGAACACTGAAGCTTTCCTT.

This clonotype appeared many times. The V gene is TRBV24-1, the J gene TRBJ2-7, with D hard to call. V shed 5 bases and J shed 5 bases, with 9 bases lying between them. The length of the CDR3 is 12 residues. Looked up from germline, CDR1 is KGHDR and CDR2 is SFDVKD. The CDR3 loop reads CATSGRYHEQYF. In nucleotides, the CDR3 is TGTGCCACCAGTGGCAGGTACCACGAGCAGTACTTC.

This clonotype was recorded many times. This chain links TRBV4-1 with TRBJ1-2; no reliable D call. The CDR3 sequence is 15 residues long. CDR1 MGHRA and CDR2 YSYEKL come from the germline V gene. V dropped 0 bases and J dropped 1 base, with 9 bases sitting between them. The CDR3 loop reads CASSQDIGDNYGYTF. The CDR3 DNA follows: TGCGCCAGCAGCCAAGATATCGGGGATAACTATGGCTACACCTTC.

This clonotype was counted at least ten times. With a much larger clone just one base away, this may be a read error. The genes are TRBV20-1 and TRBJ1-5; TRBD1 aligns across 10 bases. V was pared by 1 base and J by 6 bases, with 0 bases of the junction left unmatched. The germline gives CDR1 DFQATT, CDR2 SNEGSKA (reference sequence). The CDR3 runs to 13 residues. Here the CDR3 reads CSARGTGGQPQHF. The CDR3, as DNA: TGCAGTGCTAGAGGGACAGGGGGTCAGCCCCAGCATTTT.

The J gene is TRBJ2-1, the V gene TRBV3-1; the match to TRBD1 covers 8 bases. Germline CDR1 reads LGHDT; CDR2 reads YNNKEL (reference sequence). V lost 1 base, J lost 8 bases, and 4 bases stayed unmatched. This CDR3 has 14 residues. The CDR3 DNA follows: TGTGCCAGCAGCCAAGTTGGGACAGGCGATGAGCAGTTCTTC. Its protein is CASSQVGTGDEQFF.

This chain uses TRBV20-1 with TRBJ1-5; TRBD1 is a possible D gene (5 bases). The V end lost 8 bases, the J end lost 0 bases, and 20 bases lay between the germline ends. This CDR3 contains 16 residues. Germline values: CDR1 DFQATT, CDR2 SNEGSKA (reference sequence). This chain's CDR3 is CSNPPGERDSNQPQHF. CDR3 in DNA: TGCAGTAACCCCCCGGGGGAAAGGGATAGCAATCAGCCCCAGCATTTT.

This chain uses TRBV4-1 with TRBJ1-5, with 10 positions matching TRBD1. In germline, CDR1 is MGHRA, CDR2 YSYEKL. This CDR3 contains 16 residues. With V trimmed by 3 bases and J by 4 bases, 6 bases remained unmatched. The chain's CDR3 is CASSQPGQGMNQPQHF. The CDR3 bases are TGCGCCAGCAGCCAGCCGGGACAGGGGATGAATCAGCCCCAGCATTTT.

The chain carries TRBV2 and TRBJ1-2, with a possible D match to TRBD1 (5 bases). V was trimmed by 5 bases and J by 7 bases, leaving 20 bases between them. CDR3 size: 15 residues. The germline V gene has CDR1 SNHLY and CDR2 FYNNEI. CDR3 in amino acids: CASSYHSARDGGYTF. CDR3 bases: TGTGCCAGCAGTTACCACTCCGCCAGGGACGGTGGCTACACCTTC.

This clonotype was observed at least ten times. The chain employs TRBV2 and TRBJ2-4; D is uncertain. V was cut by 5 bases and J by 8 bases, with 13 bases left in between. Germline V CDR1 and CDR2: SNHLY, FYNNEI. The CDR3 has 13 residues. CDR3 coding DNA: TGTGCCAGCAGTTCATACTCTGGGGACATTCAGTACTTC. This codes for CASSSYSGDIQYF.

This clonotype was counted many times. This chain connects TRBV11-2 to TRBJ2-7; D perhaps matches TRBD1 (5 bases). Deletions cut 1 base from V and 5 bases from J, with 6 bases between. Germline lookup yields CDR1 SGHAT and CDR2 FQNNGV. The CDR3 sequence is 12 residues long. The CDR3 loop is CASSLAGNEQYF. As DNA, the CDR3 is TGTGCCAGCAGCTTAGCAGGGAACGAGCAGTACTTC.

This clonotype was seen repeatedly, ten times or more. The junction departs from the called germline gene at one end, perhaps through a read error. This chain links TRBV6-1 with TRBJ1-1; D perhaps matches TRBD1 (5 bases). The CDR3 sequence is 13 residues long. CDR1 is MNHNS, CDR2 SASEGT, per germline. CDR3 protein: CASREVQETEAFF. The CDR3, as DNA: TGTGCCAGCAGGGAAGTACAGGAAACTGAAGCTTTCTTT.

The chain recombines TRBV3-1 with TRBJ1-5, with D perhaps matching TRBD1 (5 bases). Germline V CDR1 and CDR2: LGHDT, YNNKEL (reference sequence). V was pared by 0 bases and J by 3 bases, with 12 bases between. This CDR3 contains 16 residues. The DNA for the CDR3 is TGTGCCAGCAGCCAAGACGGAACAGGCCCCAATCAGCCCCAGCATTTT. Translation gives CASSQDGTGPNQPQHF.

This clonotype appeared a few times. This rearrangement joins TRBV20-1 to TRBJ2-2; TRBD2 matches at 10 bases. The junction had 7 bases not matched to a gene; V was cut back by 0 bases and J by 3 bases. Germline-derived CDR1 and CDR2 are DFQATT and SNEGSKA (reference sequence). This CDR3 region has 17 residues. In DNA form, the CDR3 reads TGCAGTGCTAGAGATCGTGCGAGCGGGGGGGACACCGGGGAGCTGTTTTTT. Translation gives CSARDRASGGDTGELFF.

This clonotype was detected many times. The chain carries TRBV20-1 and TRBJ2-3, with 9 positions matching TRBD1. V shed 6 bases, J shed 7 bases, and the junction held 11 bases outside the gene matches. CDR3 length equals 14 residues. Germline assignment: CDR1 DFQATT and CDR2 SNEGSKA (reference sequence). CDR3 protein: CSALDRGMWNTQYF. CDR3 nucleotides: TGCAGTGCCTTGGACAGGGGAATGTGGAATACGCAGTATTTT.

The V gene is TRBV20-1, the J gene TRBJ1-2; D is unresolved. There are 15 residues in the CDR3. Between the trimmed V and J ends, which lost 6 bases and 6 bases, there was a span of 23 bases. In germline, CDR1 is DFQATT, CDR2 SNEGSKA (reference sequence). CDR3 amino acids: CSASSLLSASNGYTF. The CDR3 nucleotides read TGCAGTGCCAGCAGCCTCCTATCAGCTTCAAATGGCTACACCTTC.

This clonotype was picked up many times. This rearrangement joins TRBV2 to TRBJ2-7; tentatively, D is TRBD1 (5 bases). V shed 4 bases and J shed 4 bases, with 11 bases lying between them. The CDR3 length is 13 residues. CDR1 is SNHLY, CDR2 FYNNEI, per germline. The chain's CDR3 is CASSGRTQYEQYF. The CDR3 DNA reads TGTGCCAGCAGTGGTCGGACACAGTACGAGCAGTACTTC.

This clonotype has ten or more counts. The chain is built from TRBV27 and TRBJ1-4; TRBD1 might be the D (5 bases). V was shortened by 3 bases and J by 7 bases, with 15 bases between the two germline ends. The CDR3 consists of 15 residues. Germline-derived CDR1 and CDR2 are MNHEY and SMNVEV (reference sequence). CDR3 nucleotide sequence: TGTGCCAGCAGTTTGGTGGGGGTCGTAGGTGAAAAACTGTTTTTT. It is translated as CASSLVGVVGEKLFF.

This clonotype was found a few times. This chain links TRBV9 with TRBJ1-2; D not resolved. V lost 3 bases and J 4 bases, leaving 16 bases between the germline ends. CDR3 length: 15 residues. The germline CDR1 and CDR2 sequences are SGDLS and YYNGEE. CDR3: CASSARREGPYGYTF. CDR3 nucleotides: TGTGCCAGCAGCGCCCGACGAGAGGGCCCCTATGGCTACACCTTC.